The clone carrying this TCR beta chain was seen ten or more times. The antigen remains unidentified. The CDR3 length is 15 residues. The ends were cut back, 2 bases at V and 2 bases at J, with 13 bases in the middle. The germline CDR1 and CDR2 sequences are DFQATT and SNEGSKA (reference sequence). These data are taken from a study of response to subunit inactivated influenza vaccine. TCRdb fed the RT-PCR reads into MiXCR, producing one record per CDR3 protein. The table has hundreds of thousands of distinct CDR3 sequences, 21% seen once. Findings of the study overall: Authors suggested each seasonal influenza vaccination recruits few new T cells.

This sequence was found in a man aged 50-75 years who received an inactivated influenza vaccine. This specimen was PBMCs from blood, taken around 22 months after vaccination. V usage is TRBV20-1 and J usage is TRBJ1-5; TRBD1 might be the D (5 bases). For the CDR3, the DNA is TGCAGTGCTAGATACCGGGACGGGGGCAATCAGCCCCAGCATTTT. Residues: CSARYRDGGNQPQHF.